This TCR beta chain stems from a study of blood T cells in healthy people across ages. CDR1 and CDR2 from the germline V gene are SGHTA and FQGNSA. This CDR3 is built from 14 residues. The V segment lost 5 bases and the J segment 11 bases; nucleotides outside the gene matches: 11. Primed by a sample-barcoded 5' primer and a J-beta primer mix, a second PCR proceeded for about 7 to 11 cycles. In TCRdb, the 5' RACE reads were re-called with MiXCR into one record per CDR3 protein. The sample lists some 1.5 million distinct CDR3 sequences, 28% occurring once. The chain links TRBV7-2 to TRBJ1-4; 7 bases agree with TRBD1. The sequencing sample was made of blood. This receptor was identified in a woman under 40 in good health. The CDR3 sequence: CASSRTGTGEKLFF. DNA of the CDR3: TGTGCCAGCAGCCGGACAGGTACTGGTGAGAAACTGTTTTTT.